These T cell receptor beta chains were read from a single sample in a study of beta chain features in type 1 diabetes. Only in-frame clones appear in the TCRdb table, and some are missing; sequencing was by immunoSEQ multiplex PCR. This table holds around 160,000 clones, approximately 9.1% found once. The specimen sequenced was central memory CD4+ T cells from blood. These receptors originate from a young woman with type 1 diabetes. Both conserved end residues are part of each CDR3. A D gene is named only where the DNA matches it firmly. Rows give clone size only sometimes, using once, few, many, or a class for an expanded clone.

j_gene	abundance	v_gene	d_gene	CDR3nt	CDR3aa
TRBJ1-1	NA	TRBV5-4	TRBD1	TGTGCCAGCAGTTCCGGGACAGGGGGCCAAACTGAAGCTTTCTTT	CASSSGTGGQTEAFF
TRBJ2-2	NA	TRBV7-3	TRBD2	TGTGCCAGCAGCTTAATTGCGGGAGGGCCGGGTACCGGGGAGCTGTTTTTT	CASSLIAGGPGTGELFF
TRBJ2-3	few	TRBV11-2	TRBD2	TGTGCCAGCAGCTTAGATCGACTAGCGGGAAGGAGAAATACGCAGTATTTT	CASSLDRLAGRRNTQYF
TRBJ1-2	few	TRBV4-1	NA	TGCGCCAGCAGCCAAGATGTAGCTAACTATGGCTACACCTTC	CASSQDVANYGYTF
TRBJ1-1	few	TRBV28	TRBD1	TGTGCCAGCAGGGACAGGGGTTACAACACTGAAGCTTTCTTT	CASRDRGYNTEAFF
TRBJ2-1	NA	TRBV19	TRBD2	TGTGCCAGTACGGGCGTTCTAGCGGTAGACAATGAGCAGTTCTTC	CASTGVLAVDNEQFF
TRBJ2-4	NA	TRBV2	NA	TGTGCCAGCAGTGATCCAGGGTCGGGCAAAAACATTCAGTACTTC	CASSDPGSGKNIQYF
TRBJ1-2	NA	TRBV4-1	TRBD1	TGCGCCAGCAGCCCGGACAGGATCAACTATGGCTACACCTTC	CASSPDRINYGYTF
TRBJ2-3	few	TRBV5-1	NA	TGCGCCAGCAGCCCGACGGGTAGTCGAGACACAGATACGCAGTATTTT	CASSPTGSRDTDTQYF
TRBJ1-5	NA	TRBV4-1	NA	TGCGCCAGCAGCCAAGGCGGAGGGGTTGGCCAGCCCCAGCATTTT	CASSQGGGVGQPQHF
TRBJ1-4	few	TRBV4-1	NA	TGCGCCAGCAGCCAATTCTTCGGGACTAATGAAAAACTGTTTTTT	CASSQFFGTNEKLFF
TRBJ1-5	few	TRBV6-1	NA	TGTGCCAGCAATCGAGGGATGTCTAGCAATCAGCCCCAGCATTTT	CASNRGMSSNQPQHF
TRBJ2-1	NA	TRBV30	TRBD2	TGTGCCTGGGCGAGACTAGCGGGGAGCGACAATGAGCAGTTCTTC	CAWARLAGSDNEQFF
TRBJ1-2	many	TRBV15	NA	TGTGCCACCAGCAGAGTAGGCAGGGCCTATGGCTACACCTTC	CATSRVGRAYGYTF
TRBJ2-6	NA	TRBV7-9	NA	TGTGCCAGCAGCCACAGGGTTGGGGCCAACGTCCTGACTTTC	CASSHRVGANVLTF
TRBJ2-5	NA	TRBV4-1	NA	TGCGCCAGCAGCCAGGTTACTGGGACCCAGTACTTC	CASSQVTGTQYF
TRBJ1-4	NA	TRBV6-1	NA	TGTGCCAGCACCACAGGGAATAGTGAAGAACTGTTTTTT	CASTTGNSEELFF
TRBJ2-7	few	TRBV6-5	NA	TGTGCCAGCAGTTATTGGGCCTCCTACGAGCAGTACTTC	CASSYWASYEQYF